This T cell receptor (beta chain) was retrieved from a study of human T cells and chemical hapten exposure. CDR3 length: 15 residues. Germline V gene sequence: CDR1 SQVTM, CDR2 ANQGSEA. Trimming shortened V by 0 bases and J by 4 bases, and 13 bases separated the two germline ends. This clonotype showed up many times. Authors' data handling: Between about 23,224 and 700,000 TCRs appeared in each sample, and the median stood at about 100,000. MiXCR, run by TCRdb on the RACE reads, gives a single entry per CDR3 protein. The V and J calls reflect TCRdb's pipeline rather than the authors' work. The sample carries over 45,000 distinct CDR3 sequences, roughly 4% recorded once. Time point in this sample: healthy volunteer bleed at 2 weeks. Unfractionated whole blood was the source of the extracted total RNA.

The receptor was isolated from a female donor in good health. Some clones in this sample may be carry-over from other donors' samples. Sample: whole blood. The chain carries TRBV29-1 and TRBJ1-5, with TRBD1 as a possible D gene (6 bases). CDR3 protein: CSVEEGGAGNQPQHF. In DNA form, the CDR3 reads TGCAGCGTTGAAGAAGGGGGGGCTGGTAATCAGCCCCAGCATTTT.